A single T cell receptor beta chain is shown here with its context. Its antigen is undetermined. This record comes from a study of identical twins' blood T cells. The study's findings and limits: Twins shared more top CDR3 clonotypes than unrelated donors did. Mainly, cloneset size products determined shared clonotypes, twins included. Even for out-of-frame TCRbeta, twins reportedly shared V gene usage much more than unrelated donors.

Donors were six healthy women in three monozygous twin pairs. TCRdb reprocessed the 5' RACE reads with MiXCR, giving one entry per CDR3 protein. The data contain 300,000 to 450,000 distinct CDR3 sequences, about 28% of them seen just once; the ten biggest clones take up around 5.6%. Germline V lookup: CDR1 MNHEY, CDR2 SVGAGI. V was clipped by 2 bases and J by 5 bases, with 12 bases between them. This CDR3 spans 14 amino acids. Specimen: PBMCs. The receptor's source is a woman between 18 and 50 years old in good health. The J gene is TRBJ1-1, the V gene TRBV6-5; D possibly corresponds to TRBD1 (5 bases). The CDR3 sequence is CASSYHGAMTEAFF. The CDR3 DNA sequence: TGTGCCAGCAGTTACCATGGGGCGATGACTGAAGCTTTCTTT.